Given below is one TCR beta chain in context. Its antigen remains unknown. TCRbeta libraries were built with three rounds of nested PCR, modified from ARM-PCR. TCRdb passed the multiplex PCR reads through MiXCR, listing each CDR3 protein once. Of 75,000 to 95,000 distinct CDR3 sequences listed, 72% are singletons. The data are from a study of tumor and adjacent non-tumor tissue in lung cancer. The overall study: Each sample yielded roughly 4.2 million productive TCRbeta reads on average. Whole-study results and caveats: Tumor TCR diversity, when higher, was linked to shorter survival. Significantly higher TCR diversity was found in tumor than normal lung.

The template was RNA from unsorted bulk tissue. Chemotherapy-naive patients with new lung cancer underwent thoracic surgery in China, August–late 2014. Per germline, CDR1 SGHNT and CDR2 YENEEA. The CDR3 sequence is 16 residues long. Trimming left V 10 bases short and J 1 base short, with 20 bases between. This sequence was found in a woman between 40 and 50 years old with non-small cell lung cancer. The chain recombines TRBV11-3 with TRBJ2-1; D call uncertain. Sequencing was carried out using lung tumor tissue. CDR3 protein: CATNPRPRSSYNEQFF. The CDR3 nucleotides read TGTGCCACTAACCCAAGACCTAGGAGTTCCTACAATGAGCAGTTCTTC.